These 23 T cell receptor beta chains were sequenced from one sample in a study of tumor-infiltrating lymphocytes in primary liver carcinoma. A primer matching the constant region was used to make TCR beta cDNA from around 550 ng of total RNA. Construction of TCR beta libraries relied on three successive nested multiplex PCR rounds employing slightly modified ARM-PCR. Investigators reported that the first two PCR rounds, at about 11 cycles each, used TRBV1-TRBV30 forward primers with a C-beta reverse primer. From the multiplex PCR reads, TCRdb called clonotypes with MiXCR, one entry per CDR3 protein. The sample has about 35,000 distinct CDR3 sequences, 70% to 80% seen once; the top ten hold 15% to 20%. Joint extraction of RNA and DNA used about 17-32 mg of bulk tissue that was unsorted. The source material was liver tumor tissue from sampling region 4. Subset defined: tumor region T4, right-lateral pole. These receptors were obtained from a man in his forties with primary liver carcinoma and hepatitis B virus infection.

Details on this clonotype: An end of the junction differs from the germline gene, which may be a read error. The chain is built from TRBV9 and TRBJ1-2; TRBD1 agrees at 9 bases. CDR3 length: 14 residues. CDR1 is SGDLS, CDR2 YYNGEE, per germline. CDR3 loop: CASSLQGAWYDYIF. The CDR3 nucleotides are TGTGCCAGCAGCTTACAGGGGGCTTGGTATGACTACATCTTC. The variable domain in full, with the rest retrieved from reference TRBV9 and TRBJ1-2, is DSGVTQTPKHLITATGQRVTLRCSPRSGDLSVYWYQQSLDQGLQFLIQYYNGEERAKGNILERFSAQQFPDLHSELNLSSLELGDSALYFCASSLQGAWYDYIFGSGTRLTVV.

This clonotype was recorded once. One end of the junction varies from germline; a read error may be responsible. V gene TRBV6-4 combines with J gene TRBJ2-2; the D gene is possibly TRBD2 (6 bases). The germline V gene encodes CDR1 MRHNA and CDR2 SNTAGT. CDR3 length equals 14 residues. The CDR3 region has the DNA TGTCCCAGCAGTGACGGACAAGGGGCCGGGGGGCTGTTTTTT. It is translated as CPSSDGQGAGGLFF.

This clonotype was recorded at least ten times. A single base separates this from a much larger clone, so it may be a read error. The V call is TRBV28, the J call TRBJ1-4; 8 bases are shared with TRBD1. The germline CDR1 and CDR2 sequences are MDHEN and SYDVKM. V gave up 3 bases and J gave up 12 bases; unmatched junction bases: 9. The CDR3 is 14 residues long. The CDR3 nucleotides read TGTGCCAGCAGTTTCGGACAGGGACGGGAAGAACTGTTTTTT. Its protein is CASSFGQGREELFF.

The chain recombines TRBV4-2 with TRBJ2-3; D could derive from TRBD1 or TRBD2 (5 bases each). Trimming shortened V by 3 bases and J by 8 bases, and 21 bases separated the two germline ends. Germline-derived CDR1 and CDR2 are LGHNA and YNFKEQ. CDR3 length: 16 residues. CDR3 bases: TGTGCCAGCAGCCAGGATTTGGGAACTAGGGGCCGTACGCAGTATTTT. Protein product: CASSQDLGTRGRTQYF.

This sequence joins TRBV10-3 and TRBJ2-5, with a weak D call TRBD2 (6 bases). The CDR3 is 13 amino acids. The V gene lost 4 bases and the J gene lost 5 bases, with 11 bases spanning the gap. Germline lookup yields CDR1 ENHRY and CDR2 SYGVKD. This CDR3 is CAISADGGETQYF. The CDR3 DNA sequence: TGTGCCATCAGTGCGGACGGAGGGGAGACCCAGTACTTC.

A note on this clonotype: Germline and junction disagree at one end, which may indicate a read error. The chain is built from TRBV19 and TRBJ2-6; D is undetermined. CDR3 length equals 15 residues. Germline values: CDR1 LNHDA, CDR2 SQIVND (reference sequence). The CDR3 DNA reads TGTGTCAGTAGTGCTCAGAGCTCCGGGGCCAACGTCCTGACTTTC. Its protein product is CVSSAQSSGANVLTF.

By share, this clonotype counts as medium-sized. The chain couples TRBV28 to TRBJ2-4; D perhaps matches TRBD2 (5 bases). Germline-derived CDR1 and CDR2 are MDHEN and SYDVKM. The CDR3 spans 15 residues. V was cut by 10 bases and J by 6 bases, with 22 bases left in between. The CDR3 is CATLPVGGGVNIQYF. As DNA, the CDR3 is TGTGCCACCCTCCCGGTCGGTGGAGGAGTAAACATTCAGTACTTC.

This clonotype turned up a few times. This chain connects TRBV5-4 to TRBJ1-4; no clear D. The CDR3 extends over 15 amino acids. Looked up from germline, CDR1 is SGHNT and CDR2 is YYREEE (reference sequence). CDR3 in DNA: TGTACCATCAGCCCAGGCGGCGGAACTAATGAAAAACTGTTTTTT. Protein sequence: CTISPGGGTNEKLFF.

CDR3 nucleotides: TGCAGCGTTGGAGGAAGTGCACAGGGCTATCTGCTCGGGCAGTACTTC. It is translated as CSVGGSAQGYLLGQYF. This sequence joins TRBV29-1 and TRBJ2-7; weak D call: TRBD1 (6 bases). Germline lookup yields CDR1 SQVTM and CDR2 ANQGSEA. The V gene lost 4 bases and the J gene lost 9 bases, with 28 bases spanning the gap. The CDR3 spans 16 residues.

Regarding this clonotype: This CDR3 fails to terminate in the conserved phenylalanine or tryptophan, so it likely reflects a read error. It is unclear where the CDR3 begins or ends on the DNA, so no DNA is shown, and the CDR3 is as TCRdb lists it. This sequence joins TRBV6-1 and TRBJ2-7; TRBD2 reflects the table's D call only, with no check against the DNA. Germline CDR1 MNHNS, CDR2 SASEGT. Including both end residues, the CDR3 is 12 amino acids long. CDR3 amino acids: CASEGPSYERYS.

In the case of this clonotype: It is likely a read error, because the conserved phenylalanine at the end of the CDR3 is missing. The chain couples TRBV4-3 to TRBJ2-1; a weak D match, TRBD1 (7 bases). The CDR3 has 16 residues. The germline CDR1 and CDR2 sequences are LGHNA and YSLEER. For the CDR3, the DNA is TGCGCCAGCGGCCAAGAAACCAGGGGGAGGTACATTGAGCAGTTCTTA. It yields the protein CASGQETRGRYIEQFL.

This clonotype was counted at least ten times. The rearrangement links TRBV4-1 to TRBJ2-7, with D maybe TRBD1 (5 bases). The CDR3 covers 14 residues. CDR1 is MGHRA, CDR2 YSYEKL, per germline. V dropped 11 bases and J dropped 5 bases, with 22 bases sitting between them. CDR3 bases: TGCGCCGGCGGCCTCCTAGGGGTAGGGGACGAGCAGTACTTC. This gives the protein CAGGLLGVGDEQYF.

Turning to this clonotype: An end of the junction does not agree with germline; a read error may underlie this. This chain uses TRBV5-1 with TRBJ2-7; D remains unclear. This CDR3 is built from 14 residues. The V gene's germline CDR1 is SGHRS and CDR2 YFSETQ. CDR3 sequence reads: CAGSLYPSSYEQYF. CDR3 nucleotides: TGCGCCGGCAGCTTGTATCCAAGCTCCTACGAGCAGTACTTC.

To note about this clonotype: One end of the junction is discordant with germline, which a read error may explain. This chain links TRBV11-1 with TRBJ2-3; D may be TRBD2 (5 bases). Germline V gene data show CDR1 as SGHAT and CDR2 as FQDESV (reference sequence). The CDR3 is made up of 15 amino acids. CDR3 coding DNA: TGTGACAGTAGTTTGCCGAGGGAGAGCACAGATATGCAGTATTTT. Translating gives CDSSLPRESTDMQYF.

Concerning this clonotype itself: One end of the junction does not line up with germline, which may come from a read error. This chain joins TRBV29-1 and TRBJ2-2, with TRBD2 matching over 7 bases. The CDR3 runs 15 residues. Looked up from germline, CDR1 is SQVTM and CDR2 is ANQGSEA. Here the CDR3 DNA reads TGCAGCGTTGGTACTAGCGCGGCAAACATCGGGGAGCTGTTTTTT. Its translation: CSVGTSAANIGELFF.

Remarks on this clonotype: Its ends do not fully match the called genes, so a read error is possible. The V gene is TRBV29-1, the J gene TRBJ2-7; 8 nucleotides match TRBD1. CDR3 size: 13 residues. The V gene's germline CDR1 is SQVTM and CDR2 ANQGSEA. The CDR3 reads CRVGQGKKNEQYF. CDR3 nucleotide sequence: TGCAGAGTTGGACAGGGAAAAAAGAATGAACAGTACTTC.

This clonotype was counted a few times. A read error is likely, as this CDR3 ends without the conserved phenylalanine or tryptophan. V and J are TRBV5-4 and TRBJ2-3, with no clear D. Trimming took 4 bases from V and 0 from J, leaving 18 bases between them. CDR1 and CDR2 (germline): SGHNT, YYREEE (reference sequence). The CDR3 has 17 amino acids. CDR3 residues: CASSTSHARTSTDTQYY. The CDR3 DNA reads TGTGCCAGCAGCACTTCCCACGCGCGAACTAGCACAGATACGCAGTATTAT.

A note on this clonotype: The conserved final phenylalanine or tryptophan is absent from the CDR3, which likely points to a read error. It is unclear where the CDR3 begins or ends on the DNA, so no DNA is shown, and the CDR3 is as TCRdb lists it. V usage is TRBV28 and J usage is TRBJ1-2; TRBD1 is the table's D call, not checked against the DNA. CDR1 is MDHEN, CDR2 SYDVKM, per germline. Counting both end residues, the CDR3 totals 13 amino acids. CDR3 residues: CASRVTGGYGDTL.

With respect to this clonotype: At one end, the junction sequence differs from germline, possibly due to a read error. The rearrangement joins TRBV13 to TRBJ2-3; either TRBD1 or TRBD2 may supply D (7 bases each). This CDR3 region has 18 residues. The germline V gene encodes CDR1 PRHDT and CDR2 FYEKMQ (reference sequence). The CDR3 sequence: CVSSLGGETSRNADTQYF. The CDR3 DNA reads TGTGTCAGCAGCTTAGGGGGCGAGACTAGCAGGAATGCAGATACGCAGTATTTT.

This chain joins TRBV5-1 and TRBJ2-2; weak D call: TRBD2 (5 bases). The ends were cut back, 6 bases at V and 9 bases at J, with 21 bases in the middle. This CDR3 has 15 residues. Looked up from germline, CDR1 is SGHRS and CDR2 is YFSETQ. The CDR3 region is CASNSAGSNTRELFF. In nucleotides, the CDR3 is TGCGCCAGCAACTCGGCGGGTTCGAACACGAGGGAGCTGTTTTTT. The whole variable domain, remainder taken from reference TRBV5-1 and TRBJ2-2, is KAGVTQTPRYLIKTRGQQVTLSCSPISGHRSVSWYQQTPGQGLQFLFEYFSETQRNKGNFPGRFSGRQFSNSRSEMNVSTLELGDSALYLCASNSAGSNTRELFFGEGSRLTVL.

Comments on this clonotype: No conserved phenylalanine or tryptophan ends this CDR3, so it is likely a read error. The V and J genes are TRBV4-1 and TRBJ2-7, with D uncertain. Germline lookup yields CDR1 MGHRA and CDR2 YSYEKL. The CDR3 has 14 amino acids. The CDR3 region is CSSSQSNQIYEQYL. The CDR3 coding sequence is TGCTCCAGCAGCCAATCAAACCAGATCTACGAACAGTACTTA.

The chain carries TRBV6-1 and TRBJ2-2; 10 bases are a match to TRBD1. The V gene's germline CDR1 is MNHNS and CDR2 SASEGT. The CDR3 runs to 15 residues. J gave up 17 bases and V 6 bases, and 18 bases lay outside the gene matches. The CDR3 spells CASRTGGGGSGVLFF. The CDR3 DNA is TGTGCCAGCAGGACAGGGGGCGGAGGATCCGGGGTGCTATTTTTT.

This clonotype was picked up many times. This sequence joins TRBV19 and TRBJ2-3; no firm D call. Trimming took 1 base from V and 3 from J, leaving 8 bases between them. Germline V gives CDR1 LNHDA, CDR2 SQIVND (reference sequence). There are 14 residues in the CDR3. CDR3 sequence: CASSIAPETDTQYF. The CDR3 DNA is TGTGCCAGTAGTATAGCCCCGGAAACAGATACGCAGTATTTT.